The 31 T cell receptor beta chains below were found in one sample sequenced in a study of cytomegalovirus exposure and HLA in healthy donors. PCR was performed using 60 Vbeta and 13 Jbeta primers. The assay was immunoSEQ multiplex PCR, and TCRdb's table has in-frame clones only and misses some. The sample includes about 150,000 clones, approximately 81% of them seen just once. The sequencing sample was made of PBMCs. The receptors originated from a man aged 50-60 years in good health and CMV-seropositive.

The CDR3 reads CASSFSGAKNIQYF. The CDR3 DNA sequence: TGTGCCAGCAGCTTTAGCGGAGCCAAAAACATTCAGTACTTC. The chain has TRBV5-4 and TRBJ2-4, with D tentatively TRBD2 (6 bases). The length of the CDR3 is 14 residues. Germline values: CDR1 SGHNT, CDR2 YYREEE (reference sequence). V dropped 2 bases and J dropped 0 bases, with 6 bases sitting between them.

V and J are TRBV5-1 and TRBJ2-5; D perhaps matches TRBD2 (5 bases). CDR1 SGHRS and CDR2 YFSETQ come from the germline V gene. This CDR3 contains 13 residues. Between the trimmed V and J ends, which lost 6 bases and 1 base, there was a span of 10 bases. The CDR3 sequence is CASNPGSQETQYF. The CDR3 coding sequence is TGCGCCAGCAACCCGGGGAGCCAAGAGACCCAGTACTTC.

This clone was detected only once. The J gene is TRBJ2-1, the V gene TRBV4-2, with 8 bases matching TRBD2. V lost 1 base and J lost 16; bases outside the gene matches: 12. The CDR3 is 14 amino acids. The V gene's germline CDR1 is LGHNA and CDR2 YNFKEQ. The DNA of the CDR3 is TGTGCCAGCAGCCAAGGCAGGAGTGAGACTAGCGTCTTCTTC. It yields the protein CASSQGRSETSVFF.

This clone was picked up a small number of times. V gene TRBV11-3 combines with J gene TRBJ2-7, with D possibly being TRBD2 (5 bases). This CDR3 contains 14 residues. The ends were cut back, 1 base at V and 0 bases at J, with 7 bases in the middle. In germline, CDR1 is SGHNT, CDR2 YENEEA. The CDR3: CASSLGRGSYEQYF. Here the CDR3 DNA reads TGTGCCAGCAGCTTAGGTCGGGGCTCCTACGAGCAGTACTTC.

The chain combines TRBV5-1 with TRBJ2-2; TRBD1 aligns across 11 bases. Germline V gene data show CDR1 as SGHRS and CDR2 as YFSETQ. Trimming cost V 4 bases and J 0 bases; bases outside gene matches: 11. CDR3 length: 19 residues. As DNA, the CDR3 is TGCGCCAGCAGCCTACTCGGTCCGGGACAGGGGGCGAACACCGGGGAGCTGTTTTTT. Translated: CASSLLGPGQGANTGELFF.

J is TRBJ1-5 and V is TRBV6-6; D is possibly TRBD1 (5 bases). The V end was cut by 6 bases, the J end by 1 base, with 10 bases between. CDR3 length equals 14 residues. Germline V gives CDR1 MNHNY, CDR2 SVGAGI (reference sequence). The CDR3 is CASSVSGSNQPQHF. For the CDR3, the DNA is TGTGCCAGCAGCGTATCAGGGAGCAATCAGCCCCAGCATTTT.

V gene TRBV28 combines with J gene TRBJ2-7; 9 bases are shared with TRBD1. Unmatched junction bases numbered 14, after V lost 7 bases and J lost 7 bases. Germline V lookup: CDR1 MDHEN, CDR2 SYDVKM. This CDR3 is 15 amino acids long. This chain's CDR3 is CASNPAGQGSGEQYF. The CDR3 nucleotides are TGTGCCAGCAATCCGGCGGGACAGGGATCGGGAGAGCAGTACTTC.

V is TRBV6-5 and J is TRBJ2-7; a weak D match, TRBD2 (6 bases). The CDR3 is 15 amino acids. V was pared by 2 bases and J by 1 base, with 12 bases between. CDR1 is MNHEY and CDR2 is SVGAGI in the germline V gene. CDR3 sequence: CASSYTGTVSYEQYF. The CDR3 nucleotides read TGTGCCAGCAGTTACACCGGGACTGTGTCCTACGAGCAGTACTTC.

This clone was observed once. The chain joins TRBV11-1 to TRBJ2-1; tentative D call: TRBD1 (6 bases). The germline V and J ends were trimmed by 4 bases and 4 bases, with 11 bases remaining between them. The CDR3 is 14 amino acids. Germline V CDR1 and CDR2: SGHAT, FQDESV (reference sequence). The chain's CDR3 is CASSSGDIYNEQFF. CDR3 bases: TGTGCCAGCAGCTCTGGGGACATATACAATGAGCAGTTCTTC.

The CDR3 sequence: CASSILMDRGRDTQYF. CDR3 DNA sequence: TGTGCCAGTAGCATCTTAATGGACAGAGGGAGAGATACGCAGTATTTT. The V gene is TRBV19, the J gene TRBJ2-3; TRBD1 is a possible D gene (6 bases). Trimming left V 6 bases short and J 5 bases short, with 21 bases between. The CDR3 has 16 residues. CDR1 is LNHDA and CDR2 is SQIVND in the germline V gene (reference sequence).

This sequence joins TRBV4-2 and TRBJ2-2, with 11 bases aligning to TRBD2. The CDR3 runs 16 residues. The trim removed 2 bases at V and 3 bases at J, leaving 2 bases unmatched. Looked up from germline, CDR1 is LGHNA and CDR2 is YNFKEQ. CDR3 nucleotide sequence: TGTGCCAGCAGCCAAAGGACTAGCGGGTACACCGGGGAGCTGTTTTTT. Translation: CASSQRTSGYTGELFF.

This clone was recorded only once. The V gene is TRBV7-9, the J gene TRBJ2-7, with 8 bases fitting TRBD1. This CDR3 region has 12 residues. Trimming removed 5 bases from V and 7 bases from J; junction bases left unmatched: 4. Germline loops: CDR1 SEHNR, CDR2 FQNEAQ (reference sequence). As DNA, the CDR3 is TGTGCCAGCAGCAACAGGGGGAATGAGCAGTACTTC. Translating gives CASSNRGNEQYF. The complete variable domain, with remaining parts taken from reference TRBV7-9 and TRBJ2-7, reads DTGVSQNPRHKITKRGQNVTFRCDPISEHNRLYWYRQTLGQGPEFLTYFQNEAQLEKSRLLSDRFSAERPKGSFSTLEIQRTEQGDSAMYLCASSNRGNEQYFGPGTRLTVT.

The V gene is TRBV18, the J gene TRBJ2-7, with TRBD1 as a possible D gene (6 bases). Germline values: CDR1 KGHSH, CDR2 LQKENI. V dropped 2 bases and J dropped 6 bases, with 8 bases sitting between them. This CDR3 spans 12 amino acids. CDR3 nucleotide sequence: TGTGCCAGCTCACCAGGGGGCGGCGAGCAGTACTTC. Protein sequence: CASSPGGGEQYF.

The rearrangement uses TRBV19 and TRBJ1-5; 7 bases fit TRBD1. The junction had 7 bases not matched to a gene; V was cut back by 4 bases and J by 7 bases. This CDR3 has 14 amino acids. Per the germline V gene, CDR1 is LNHDA and CDR2 is SQIVND (reference sequence). CDR3 region: CASSTLTGRQPQHF. CDR3 coding DNA: TGTGCCAGTAGTACTCTGACAGGGAGGCAGCCCCAGCATTTT.

This clone has more than one count but fewer than ten. The chain links TRBV30 to TRBJ1-2, with D uncertain. Germline V gene data show CDR1 as GTSNPN and CDR2 as SVGIG (reference sequence). Between the trimmed V and J ends, which lost 3 bases and 8 bases, there was a span of 16 bases. This CDR3 region has 13 residues. CDR3 in amino acids: CAWSYSGAYGYTF. CDR3 sequence (DNA): TGTGCCTGGAGCTACTCGGGTGCGTACGGCTACACCTTC.

This clone appeared a few times. This chain uses TRBV28 with TRBJ2-5; D may be TRBD2 (7 bases). The germline CDR1 and CDR2 sequences are MDHEN and SYDVKM. The germline V and J ends were trimmed by 5 bases and 1 base, with 11 bases remaining between them. There are 14 residues in the CDR3. CDR3 coding DNA: TGTGCCAGCAGTCGGCGGGGGCCCCAAGAGACCCAGTACTTC. This sequence encodes CASSRRGPQETQYF. Complete variable domain (other parts from reference TRBV28 and TRBJ2-5): DVKVTQSSRYLVKRTGEKVFLECVQDMDHENMFWYRQDPGLGLRLIYFSYDVKMKEKGDIPEGYSVSREKKERFSLILESASTNQTSMYLCASSRRGPQETQYFGPGTRLLVL.

To note about this clone: One end of the junction varies from germline; a read error may be responsible. The chain couples TRBV7-8 to TRBJ2-7; TRBD1 agrees at 9 bases. There are 11 residues in the CDR3. CDR1 and CDR2 from the germline V gene are SGHVS and FQNEAQ. CDR3 in DNA: TGTGCCAGCAGCACCGACAGGGGGATACACTTC. Translated: CASSTDRGIHF.

This chain links TRBV7-6 with TRBJ1-6; possibly TRBD1 for D (6 bases). This CDR3 comprises 14 residues. Per germline, CDR1 SGHVS and CDR2 FNYEAQ. Trimming stripped 4 bases from V and 7 bases from J, with 11 bases between. The chain's CDR3 is CASSYRVENSPLHF. The CDR3 nucleotides are TGTGCCAGCAGCTACAGGGTCGAGAATTCACCCCTCCACTTT. Based on the CDR3 plus reference TRBV7-6 and TRBJ1-6, the full variable domain is GAGVSQSPRYKVTKRGQDVALRCDPISGHVSLYWYRQALGQGPEFLTYFNYEAQQDKSGLPNDRFSAERPEGSISTLTIQRTEQRDSAMYRCASSYRVENSPLHFGNGTRLTVT.

This clone occurred many times. The V call is TRBV6-1, the J call TRBJ2-2; perhaps TRBD1 as D (5 bases). The germline V and J ends were trimmed by 5 bases and 1 base, with 14 bases remaining between them. CDR3 length: 16 amino acids. CDR1 is MNHNS, CDR2 SASEGT, per germline. CDR3: CASSKGAGWNTGELFF. The CDR3 bases are TGTGCCAGCAGTAAAGGGGCAGGGTGGAACACCGGGGAGCTGTTTTTT.

This chain links TRBV5-1 with TRBJ2-1; no definite D call. V lost 4 bases to trimming and J lost 0 bases, with 17 bases between them. The CDR3 has 17 amino acids. Germline values: CDR1 SGHRS, CDR2 YFSETQ. The CDR3 nucleotides read TGCGCCAGCAGCCCGCTCTCCACGTCTAGCTCCTACAATGAGCAGTTCTTC. Protein sequence: CASSPLSTSSSYNEQFF.

V usage is TRBV5-4 and J usage is TRBJ1-2, with D unresolved. Trimming took 4 bases from V and 6 from J, leaving 10 bases between them. The CDR3 runs 12 residues. CDR1 and CDR2 (germline): SGHNT, YYREEE (reference sequence). This CDR3 reads CASSPQPNGYTF. The CDR3 DNA reads as TGTGCCAGCAGCCCACAGCCTAATGGCTACACCTTC.

This clone was picked up a small number of times. The genes are TRBV10-3 and TRBJ2-1; 12 positions agree with TRBD1. Germline trimming cut 8 bases from V and 2 bases from J; bases unmatched to any gene: 10. CDR1 and CDR2 (germline): ENHRY, SYGVKD. The CDR3 is 17 amino acids. The CDR3 sequence is CAIGTPGTGGAYNEQFF. CDR3 sequence (DNA): TGTGCCATCGGCACTCCCGGGACAGGGGGCGCCTACAATGAGCAGTTCTTC.

The V and J genes are TRBV9 and TRBJ1-1, with a possible D match to TRBD1 (6 bases). The CDR3 contains 13 residues. Per germline, CDR1 SGDLS and CDR2 YYNGEE. Trimming cost V 10 bases and J 3 bases, with 16 bases left between them. The CDR3 loop reads CAGSAGGDTEAFF. The DNA for the CDR3 is TGTGCCGGTTCGGCTGGGGGCGACACTGAAGCTTTCTTT.

This clone was seen a single time. This chain links TRBV28 with TRBJ1-6; 8 bases fit TRBD1. This CDR3 is built from 14 residues. With 6 bases clipped from V and 10 bases from J, the junction kept 8 bases outside the gene matches. CDR1 is MDHEN, CDR2 SYDVKM, per germline. CDR3 nucleotides: TGTGCCAGCAGAATAGGACAGGGAGGGTCACCCCTCCACTTT. Protein: CASRIGQGGSPLHF.

This clone was seen only once. The rearrangement uses TRBV10-2 and TRBJ2-7; 9 positions match TRBD2. The V and J ends lost 6 bases and 3 bases, in that order; junction bases with no gene match: 9. Germline V lookup: CDR1 WSHSY, CDR2 SAAADI. This CDR3 contains 15 residues. CDR3 region: CASSVGSGGIYEQYF. The CDR3 nucleotides are TGCGCCAGCAGCGTAGGGAGCGGGGGGATCTACGAGCAGTACTTC.

The rearrangement uses TRBV30 and TRBJ2-7; the D is unclear. The CDR3 spans 13 residues. Germline V CDR1 and CDR2: GTSNPN, SVGIG (reference sequence). V gave up 1 base and J gave up 2 bases, with 9 bases separating them. This CDR3 is CAWSAKFPYEQYF. CDR3 sequence (DNA): TGTGCCTGGAGTGCCAAATTTCCCTACGAGCAGTACTTC.

This chain links TRBV6-5 with TRBJ2-1, with D possibly TRBD2 on 6 matching bases. This CDR3 has 15 amino acids. Trimming took 5 bases from V and 2 from J, leaving 13 bases between them. In germline, CDR1 is MNHEY, CDR2 SVGAGI. The CDR3 sequence: CASSARSSAYNEQFF. The CDR3, as DNA: TGTGCCAGCAGTGCTAGGTCTAGCGCCTACAATGAGCAGTTCTTC.

This chain connects TRBV2 to TRBJ2-5, with 10 bases aligning to TRBD2. V lost 1 base and J lost 9; bases outside the gene matches: 8. Germline CDR1 SNHLY, CDR2 FYNNEI. CDR3 length: 15 residues. CDR3 in DNA: TGTGCCAGCAGTGAAGTAGCGGGGGGCCGGGGGGCCCAGTACTTC. It is translated as CASSEVAGGRGAQYF.

The chain joins TRBV18 to TRBJ2-2, with D uncertain. CDR3 length: 13 residues. From germline, CDR1 is KGHSH and CDR2 LQKENI. Trimming removed 5 bases at V and 7 bases at J, with 11 bases between. The CDR3 reads CASSGDAGGELFF. The CDR3 DNA sequence: TGTGCCAGCTCAGGAGACGCCGGCGGGGAGCTGTTTTTT. Looking up the rest from reference TRBV18 and TRBJ2-2 gives the full variable domain: NAGVMQNPRHLVRRRGQEARLRCSPMKGHSHVYWYRQLPEEGLKFMVYLQKENIIDESGMPKERFSAEFPKEGPSILRIQQVVRGDSAAYFCASSGDAGGELFFGEGSRLTVL.

The chain joins TRBV10-3 to TRBJ2-1; 8 bases are shared with TRBD1. The germline V gene encodes CDR1 ENHRY and CDR2 SYGVKD. V trimming: 1 base; J trimming: 7 bases; junction bases outside the gene matches: 12. This CDR3 has 17 residues. The DNA of the CDR3 is TGTGCCATCAGTGAGTTTTTAGGGGACAGGTGGACGAATGAGCAGTTCTTC. Encoded protein: CAISEFLGDRWTNEQFF.

With regard to this clone: At one of its ends the junction is not consistent with the germline gene, which may arise from a read error. This CDR3 reads CASSKGGTPNF. DNA of the CDR3: TGTGCCAGCAGCAAGGGTGGGACTCCAAACTTC. The genes are TRBV7-8 and TRBJ2-7; D perhaps matches TRBD2 (6 bases). This CDR3 spans 11 amino acids. CDR1 is SGHVS and CDR2 is FQNEAQ in the germline V gene.